The 7 T cell receptor beta chains below all came from one sample that was sequenced in a study of vaccination effects on CD4 cells after COVID-19. Profiling relied on immunoSEQ multiplex PCR, and the TCRdb table lists in-frame clones only, not all of them. The profile shows tens of thousands of clones, 70% to 85% of them singletons. These receptors' antigens are unknown. CD4+ T cells specific for antigen were expanded with viral peptide pools by the ViraFEST assay before sequencing. CD4+ T cells were isolated after less than 13 days of culture. Participants each got two BNT162b2 or mRNA-1273 vaccine doses. Sequenced material: CD4+ T cells from PBMCs cultured with HCoV-229E spike peptides, taken after COVID-19 vaccination. The receptors were sampled from a human donor who received a COVID-19 vaccine.

The chain uses TRBV10-2 and TRBJ1-5, with a tentative D call TRBD1 (5 bases). V shed 2 bases and J shed 4 bases, with 9 bases lying between them. The germline CDR1 and CDR2 sequences are WSHSY and SAAADI. CDR3 length: 14 residues. The CDR3: CASSEPAGNQPQHF. In DNA form, the CDR3 reads TGCGCCAGCAGTGAGCCGGCAGGGAATCAGCCCCAGCATTTT.

The chain combines TRBV7-9 with TRBJ2-5; D is possibly TRBD1 or TRBD2 (6 bases each). This CDR3 has 14 amino acids. CDR1 and CDR2 from the germline V gene are SEHNR and FQNEAQ (reference sequence). Trimming left V 3 bases short and J 2 bases short, with 10 bases between. Here the CDR3 DNA reads TGTGCCAGCAGCTTGGCGGGGACACAAGAGACCCAGTACTTC. Its protein product is CASSLAGTQETQYF.

The genes are TRBV18 and TRBJ2-7, with D perhaps TRBD1 (6 bases). V lost 2 bases to trimming and J lost 3 bases, with 8 bases between them. This CDR3 region has 13 residues. Germline V gives CDR1 KGHSH, CDR2 LQKENI. DNA of the CDR3: TGTGCCAGCTCACCAGGGACATACTACGAGCAGTACGTC. Translated: CASSPGTYYEQYV.

V and J are TRBV25-1 and TRBJ1-1, with D possibly being TRBD1 (5 bases). Germline V gene sequence: CDR1 MGHDK, CDR2 SYGVNS. The germline V and J ends were trimmed by 8 bases and 2 bases, with 15 bases remaining between them. This CDR3 is 14 amino acids long. The CDR3 DNA follows: TGTGCCAGCGGTGGGATGACAGAAAACACTGAAGCTTTCTTT. Translating it yields CASGGMTENTEAFF.

The rearrangement joins TRBV28 to TRBJ1-1; tentative D call: TRBD1 (5 bases). Per the germline V gene, CDR1 is MDHEN and CDR2 is SYDVKM. The CDR3 covers 14 residues. Trimming took 6 bases from V and 1 from J, leaving 12 bases between them. CDR3 sequence: CASRGFGGNTEAFF. The CDR3 nucleotides are TGTGCCAGCAGGGGATTTGGGGGGAACACTGAAGCTTTCTTT.

This clone was observed a single time. The V gene is TRBV7-3, the J gene TRBJ2-3, with D perhaps being TRBD1 or TRBD2 (5 bases each). Germline V gene sequence: CDR1 SGHTA, CDR2 FQGTGA. Trimming removed 2 bases at V and 3 bases at J, with 12 bases between. This CDR3 region has 15 residues. CDR3 DNA sequence: TGTGCCAGCAGCTTAGGGATGGGGGTTACAGATACGCAGTATTTT. Amino acids: CASSLGMGVTDTQYF.

The chain couples TRBV5-5 to TRBJ2-3; TRBD2 agrees at 7 bases. Germline-derived CDR1 and CDR2 are SGHKS and YYEKEE (reference sequence). CDR3 length: 15 residues. With 3 bases clipped from V and 3 bases from J, the junction kept 7 bases outside the gene matches. CDR3 sequence: CASSSTAGMTDTQYF. Written as DNA, the CDR3 is TGTGCCAGCAGCTCCACAGCGGGGATGACAGATACGCAGTATTTT.